A selection of T cell receptor beta chains follows, all from one sample in a study of siplizumab effects on memory and regulatory T cells. Profiled with immunoSEQ multiplex PCR; TCRdb holds only in-frame clones, not every one. This sample has 45,000 to 60,000 clones, with roughly 90% found just once. Sequencing was performed on naive CD8+ T cells sorted from blood. The receptors here all came from a human donor in good health. Each CDR3 is given with its conserved first and last residue. D genes are given only for firm matches. The listing skips clone size in some rows; elsewhere it reads once, few, many or a size class.

D	V	J	size	DNA	CDR3
TRBD1	TRBV12-5	TRBJ1-1	-	TGTGCTAGTGGGCCCCGGACAGGAGTGGCTGAAGCTTTCTTT	CASGPRTGVAEAFF
-	TRBV5-1	TRBJ2-6	-	TGCGCCAGCAGCTTGGCCTGGGGCTCTGGGGCCAACGTCCTGACTTTC	CASSLAWGSGANVLTF
TRBD2	TRBV19	TRBJ2-1	once	TGTGCCAGTAGTATGACTAGCGGGGCCAGCAATGAGCAGTTCTTC	CASSMTSGASNEQFF
TRBD1	TRBV2	TRBJ2-7	few	TGTGCCAGCAGAGGACAGGGTTGGGGCGAGCAGTACTTC	CASRGQGWGEQYF
TRBD1	TRBV7-9	TRBJ1-3	-	TGTGCCAGCAGCCCCCGGACAGGGCCAGCTGGAAACACCATATATTTT	CASSPRTGPAGNTIYF
-	TRBV5-6	TRBJ2-2	-	TGTGCCAGCAGCTTGATTCAGAACACCGGGGAGCTGTTTTTT	CASSLIQNTGELFF
-	TRBV27	TRBJ2-1	-	TGTGCCAGCAGGACTTATGACGGTGAGCAGTTCTTC	CASRTYDGEQFF
-	TRBV5-1	TRBJ2-2	-	TGCGCCAGCAGCCCGACCTACACCGGGGAGCTGTTTTTT	CASSPTYTGELFF
TRBD2	TRBV5-1	TRBJ2-7	-	TGCGCCAGCAGCCGAGGGGCGGGAGGGCCAATGGAGCAGTACTTC	CASSRGAGGPMEQYF
-	TRBV11-2	TRBJ2-1	-	TGTGCCAGCAGCTTAACCCGCTCCTACAATGAGCAGTTCTTC	CASSLTRSYNEQFF
-	TRBV19	TRBJ1-5	-	TGTGCCAGTAGTCTTAAAGACAGGTTTTTCAATCAGTCCCAGCATTTT	CASSLKDRFFNQSQHF
TRBD1	TRBV27	TRBJ2-1	-	TGTGCCAGCAGTCCCCGACAGGGACCCTCCTACAATGAGCAGTTCTTC	CASSPRQGPSYNEQFF
TRBD1	TRBV7-9	TRBJ2-2	once	TGTGCCAGCAGAGACAGGGCCACCGGGGAGCTGTTTTTT	CASRDRATGELFF
-	TRBV10-3	TRBJ1-1	-	TGTGCCATCAGTGATTCGAGTGGCTCTGAAGCTTTCTTT	CAISDSSGSEAFF
-	TRBV27	TRBJ1-5	-	TGTGCCAGCAGCGGGATAGGGGGTGGTAATCAGCCCCAGCATTTT	CASSGIGGGNQPQHF
TRBD1	TRBV27	TRBJ1-2	-	TGTGCCAGACCCCTTTCCCCCCCCGCAGGGGGCGGCCTGTGCGATGGCTACACCTTC	CARPLSPPAGGGLCDGYTF
-	TRBV11-3	TRBJ2-7	-	TGTGCCAGCAGCCCCCTTCTCAAAACCGCCGACAACCCCGCCGGGTTCGAGCAGTACTTC	CASSPLLKTADNPAGFEQYF
TRBD2	TRBV6-5	TRBJ2-2	-	TGTGCCAGCAGTTACACTAGCGGGAGAGGCGGGGAGCTGTTTTTT	CASSYTSGRGGELFF
-	TRBV9	TRBJ1-3	-	TGTGCCAGCAGCCCAAGTGACAGCCACTATTCTGGAAACACCATATATTTT	CASSPSDSHYSGNTIYF
-	TRBV7-9	TRBJ2-7	-	TGTGCCAGCAGCTCGTTTGAGGGAGAAGGCGAGCAGTACTTC	CASSSFEGEGEQYF
TRBD1	TRBV10-3	TRBJ2-5	-	TGTGCCACCCGGACAGGGCCAGCCCAAGAGACCCAGTACTTC	CATRTGPAQETQYF
TRBD1	TRBV16	TRBJ1-2	few	TGTGCCAGCAGCCAATCCTTGACAGGGGGCAACAGTGGCTACACCTTC	CASSQSLTGGNSGYTF
TRBD2	TRBV5-6	TRBJ2-7	once	TGTGCCAGCAGCTTCTCCCTGGCGGGAGGACGGGTGCAGTACTTC	CASSFSLAGGRVQYF
-	TRBV7-9	TRBJ2-7	-	TGTGCCAGCAGCTCTGGAGAACACTACGAGCAGTACTTC	CASSSGEHYEQYF
-	TRBV7-9	TRBJ2-1	-	TGTGCCAGCAGGCCCAACAATGAGCAGTTCTTC	CASRPNNEQFF
-	TRBV7-7	TRBJ1-1	-	TGTGCCAGCAGCCCGGGGGATAACACTGAAGCTTTCTTT	CASSPGDNTEAFF
-	TRBV7-6	TRBJ2-3	-	TGTGCCAGCAGCGCTAAGCGGGACAACACAGATACGCAGTATTTT	CASSAKRDNTDTQYF
TRBD2	TRBV27	TRBJ2-7	few	TGTGCCAGCAGCGGGACTAGCTCCTACGAGCAGTACTTC	CASSGTSSYEQYF
-	TRBV12-5	TRBJ1-5	once	TGTGCTAGTGGTTTAGTGGATGCCAGGCAGCCCCAGCATTTT	CASGLVDARQPQHF
-	TRBV27	TRBJ2-2	-	TGTGCCATTGGGCCGGGACTCAATACCGGGGAGCTGTTTTTT	CAIGPGLNTGELFF
-	TRBV25-1	TRBJ1-1	few	TGTGCCAGCAGCAAAATGAACACTGAAGCTTTCTTT	CASSKMNTEAFF
-	TRBV7-9	TRBJ1-5	-	TGTGCCAGCTCGAGACTTGCGAATCAGCCCCAGCATTTT	CASSRLANQPQHF